The 27 T cell receptor beta chains in this list originate from one sample, sequenced in a study of regulatory T cells in long-lasting Graves disease. Time point in this sample: newly diagnosed GD, antithyroid drugs for less than 3 months. PBMC RNA served as the TCR library source. iRepertoire HTBI primers and Arm-PCR of CDR3 regions built TCR beta libraries. TCRdb reprocessed the multiplex PCR reads with MiXCR, giving one entry per CDR3 protein. This sample has around 500,000 distinct CDR3 sequences, with about 16% found just once. The same data also went into a second study, on T cells in Graves' hyperthyroidism and ophthalmopathy.

Source: peripheral blood mononuclear cells (PBMCs), taken at new diagnosis, from a patient treated with antithyroid drugs. The receptors come from a woman aged 40-65 years with Graves disease.

This clonotype was picked up many times. The chain recombines TRBV5-1 with TRBJ1-1; the D gene is possibly TRBD1 (6 bases). CDR3 length equals 16 residues. Trimming pared 4 bases from V and 2 bases from J, leaving 18 bases between. Germline values: CDR1 SGHRS, CDR2 YFSETQ. The CDR3 nucleotides read TGCGCCAGCAGCAAAGCCCCTCCAGGGGTAAACACTGAAGCTTTCTTT. Its protein is CASSKAPPGVNTEAFF.

The chain uses TRBV10-3 and TRBJ2-1; D perhaps matches TRBD2 (6 bases). The CDR3 totals 14 residues. The germline V and J ends were trimmed by 7 bases and 5 bases, with 15 bases remaining between them. Germline lookup yields CDR1 ENHRY and CDR2 SYGVKD. CDR3 DNA: TGTGCCATCACCCAGGCCGGGGGAAACAATGAGCAGTTCTTC. Translating it yields CAITQAGGNNEQFF.

This clonotype occurred a few times. V usage is TRBV11-1 and J usage is TRBJ2-7; D possibly corresponds to TRBD1 (5 bases). V was pared by 5 bases and J by 0 bases, with 14 bases between. CDR1 is SGHAT and CDR2 is FQDESV in the germline V gene (reference sequence). The CDR3 totals 15 residues. The CDR3 loop is CASSMDTPGSYEQYF. CDR3 bases: TGTGCCAGCAGCATGGACACTCCTGGCTCCTACGAGCAGTACTTC.

Comments on this clonotype: This clone may be a read error of a much larger clone one base away. The chain recombines TRBV20-1 with TRBJ2-5; 12 bases map to TRBD2. The CDR3 sequence is 18 residues long. Per the germline V gene, CDR1 is DFQATT and CDR2 is SNEGSKA (reference sequence). The chain's CDR3 is CSARGRLAGVGEQETRYF. For the CDR3, the DNA is TGCAGTGCTAGAGGGCGACTAGCGGGGGTCGGGGAGCAAGAGACCCGGTACTTC.

V is TRBV19 and J is TRBJ1-2; D remains ambiguous. Trimming shortened V by 4 bases and J by 0 bases, and 12 bases separated the two germline ends. Germline V gene lookup returns CDR1 LNHDA and CDR2 SQIVND (reference sequence). CDR3 size: 15 residues. The CDR3 region is CASSNRKIANYGYTF. The CDR3 DNA is TGTGCCAGTAGTAACCGAAAAATCGCTAACTATGGCTACACCTTC.

The rearrangement links TRBV19 to TRBJ1-5; 7 nucleotides match TRBD1. V lost 7 bases, J lost 2 bases, and 8 bases stayed unmatched. Germline V gives CDR1 LNHDA, CDR2 SQIVND (reference sequence). The CDR3 is 15 residues long. In DNA, the CDR3 is TGTGCCAGTACCAACCAGGGGGTAGGCAATCAGCCCCAGCATTTT. It yields the protein CASTNQGVGNQPQHF.

This clonotype was counted at least ten times. The chain uses TRBV5-1 and TRBJ2-4; 10 bases line up with TRBD1. The germline V gene encodes CDR1 SGHRS and CDR2 YFSETQ. There are 13 residues in the CDR3. The junction had 2 bases not matched to a gene; V was cut back by 3 bases and J by 8 bases. CDR3 DNA sequence: TGCGCCAGCAGCTCGGACAGGGGGGACATTCAGTACTTC. Its translation: CASSSDRGDIQYF.

This clonotype was picked up many times. V and J are TRBV7-3 and TRBJ1-2, with no clear D. CDR3 size: 14 residues. The germline gives CDR1 SGHTA, CDR2 FQGTGA. Trimming shortened V by 7 bases and J by 5 bases, and 17 bases separated the two germline ends. CDR3 region: CASTHLRVLYGYTF. CDR3 DNA sequence: TGTGCCAGCACCCATCTGAGGGTGTTATATGGCTACACCTTC.

The V and J genes are TRBV18 and TRBJ1-1; no firm D call. Trimming pared 0 bases from V and 8 bases from J, leaving 10 bases between. The V gene's germline CDR1 is KGHSH and CDR2 LQKENI. This CDR3 spans 13 amino acids. CDR3 in DNA: TGTGCCAGCTCACCACCTTCTCATCTGGAAGCTTTCTTT. It is translated as CASSPPSHLEAFF.

This clonotype was observed many times. The V gene is TRBV18, the J gene TRBJ1-2; 8 nucleotides align to TRBD1. The germline gives CDR1 KGHSH, CDR2 LQKENI. The CDR3 runs 16 residues. The V gene end was trimmed by 3 bases and the J gene end by 8 bases; junction bases not matched to a gene: 14. CDR3 DNA: TGTGCCAGCTCACCGATCGGACAGGGCAGTTTAGTCGGCTACACCTTC. This translates into CASSPIGQGSLVGYTF.

This clonotype was seen many times. Here the CDR3 reads CAISEHPLSGGYTF. CDR3 DNA sequence: TGTGCCATCAGTGAGCACCCCCTTTCGGGTGGCTACACCTTC. The chain has TRBV10-3 and TRBJ1-2, with D hard to call. CDR1 ENHRY and CDR2 SYGVKD come from the germline V gene. Trimming cost V 2 bases and J 7 bases, with 14 bases left between them. The CDR3 consists of 14 residues.

This clonotype was seen only a few times. V usage is TRBV24-1 and J usage is TRBJ1-2; unclear D gene. V dropped 1 base and J dropped 7 bases, with 12 bases sitting between them. Germline-derived CDR1 and CDR2 are KGHDR and SFDVKD. This CDR3 comprises 14 residues. In nucleotides, the CDR3 is TGTGCCACCAGTGATTTCCCAGGACGGGGTGGCTACACCTTC. Translating gives CATSDFPGRGGYTF.

CDR3 DNA sequence: TGTGCCAGTACTAAAGCGGGGGGGCTAATTGAGCAGTTCTTC. Protein: CASTKAGGLIEQFF. This chain connects TRBV19 to TRBJ2-1, with 10 bases lining up with TRBD2. V trimming: 7 bases; J trimming: 9 bases; junction bases outside the gene matches: 9. This CDR3 comprises 14 residues. Germline CDR1 and CDR2: LNHDA and SQIVND (reference sequence).

The rearrangement uses TRBV10-1 and TRBJ1-1, with no clear D. This CDR3 comprises 12 residues. V was trimmed by 8 bases and J by 6 bases, leaving 13 bases between them. CDR1 and CDR2 (germline): WNHNN, SYGVQD (reference sequence). CDR3 residues: CASGSLEAEAFF. CDR3 sequence (DNA): TGCGCCAGCGGGTCGTTGGAGGCTGAAGCTTTCTTT.

This clonotype has a count of ten or more. The chain uses TRBV6-2 or TRBV6-3 and TRBJ1-2; 9 positions match TRBD1. The V gene's germline CDR1 is MNHEY and CDR2 SVGEGT. The ends lost 2 bases at V and 4 bases at J; junction bases unmatched: 14. This CDR3 has 18 residues. Here the CDR3 reads CASSYTATGGGLGYGYTF. The CDR3 bases are TGTGCCAGCAGTTACACCGCGACAGGGGGGGGACTTGGCTATGGCTACACCTTC.

This sequence joins TRBV5-1 and TRBJ2-2; D may be TRBD1 (5 bases). Trimming removed 2 bases at V and 6 bases at J, with 8 bases between. The CDR3 runs to 13 residues. Germline V gene lookup returns CDR1 SGHRS and CDR2 YFSETQ. CDR3 protein: CASSFLGAGELFF. DNA for the CDR3: TGCGCCAGCAGCTTTTTAGGGGCCGGGGAGCTGTTTTTT. The complete variable domain, with remaining parts taken from reference TRBV5-1 and TRBJ2-2, reads KAGVTQTPRYLIKTRGQQVTLSCSPISGHRSVSWYQQTPGQGLQFLFEYFSETQRNKGNFPGRFSGRQFSNSRSEMNVSTLELGDSALYLCASSFLGAGELFFGEGSRLTVL.

The V and J genes are TRBV7-6 and TRBJ2-2, with TRBD2 matching 10 bases. The CDR3 is made up of 15 amino acids. CDR1 is SGHVS and CDR2 is FNYEAQ in the germline V gene. Losses at the gene ends were 5 bases for V and 7 bases for J; bases not matched to a gene: 7. The CDR3 is CASSPSGGAGGELFF. The DNA of the CDR3 is TGTGCCAGCAGCCCTAGCGGGGGCGCCGGCGGGGAGCTGTTTTTT.

This clonotype was detected only a few times. V is TRBV10-2 and J is TRBJ2-3; 9 positions agree with TRBD2. CDR3 length: 18 residues. Germline V lookup: CDR1 WSHSY, CDR2 SAAADI. Unmatched junction bases numbered 13, after V lost 3 bases and J lost 3 bases. Here the CDR3 reads CASSDLFGIAGETDTQYF. CDR3 coding DNA: TGCGCCAGCAGTGATCTTTTCGGGATAGCGGGGGAAACAGATACGCAGTATTTT.

Many counts were recorded for this clonotype. The gene calls are TRBV15 and TRBJ2-1; 11 bases are a match to TRBD2. With V trimmed by 2 bases and J by 7 bases, 10 bases remained unmatched. The CDR3 length is 17 residues. From germline, CDR1 is LNHNV and CDR2 YYDKDF (reference sequence). The CDR3: CATSRSAGLAVGNEQFF. CDR3 nucleotide sequence: TGTGCCACCAGCAGAAGTGCGGGACTAGCGGTAGGGAATGAGCAGTTCTTC.

As for this clonotype: One end of the junction fails to match germline, which may point to a read error. The chain has TRBV18 and TRBJ2-1; TRBD2 matches at 7 bases. The CDR3 loop spans 17 amino acids. The V gene's germline CDR1 is KGHSH and CDR2 LQKENI. The CDR3 protein is CASSPRAGTSSYNEQSF. The CDR3 DNA sequence: TGTGCCAGCTCACCAAGAGCGGGGACGAGCTCCTACAATGAGCAGTCCTTC.

This sequence joins TRBV6-9 and TRBJ1-1, with a weak D call TRBD1 (5 bases). The CDR3 length is 16 residues. Trimming shortened V by 0 bases and J by 5 bases, and 16 bases separated the two germline ends. Germline lookup yields CDR1 MNHGY and CDR2 SVAAGI. In nucleotides, the CDR3 is TGTGCCAGCAGTTATTCTCTGGGGGGGGAGGGGACTGAAGCTTTCTTT. Its translation: CASSYSLGGEGTEAFF.

This clonotype has a count of ten or more. The genes are TRBV6-5 and TRBJ2-2; 9 bases align to TRBD1. Unmatched junction bases numbered 5, after V lost 0 bases and J lost 3 bases. CDR1 and CDR2 (germline): MNHEY, SVGAGI. The CDR3 is 17 residues long. This chain's CDR3 is CASSYSGTGSYTGELFF. The CDR3 nucleotides are TGTGCCAGCAGTTACTCAGGGACAGGGTCCTACACCGGGGAGCTGTTTTTT.

This chain links TRBV20-1 with TRBJ2-1; 10 bases are a match to TRBD2. Per germline, CDR1 DFQATT and CDR2 SNEGSKA (reference sequence). Trimming took 6 bases from V and 15 from J; bases not matched to a gene: 8. The CDR3 covers 11 residues. CDR3 residues: CSARLAGERFF. For the CDR3, the DNA is TGCAGTGCCCGCCTAGCGGGGGAACGGTTCTTC.

The chain couples TRBV7-2 to TRBJ1-5; D possibly corresponds to TRBD1 (5 bases). This CDR3 contains 16 residues. With 5 bases removed from V and 1 base from J, the gap between germline ends came to 15 bases. Germline CDR1 SGHTA, CDR2 FQGNSA. The CDR3 reads CASSRRRGDSNQPQHF. As DNA, the CDR3 is TGTGCCAGCAGCCGCCGTCGAGGGGACAGCAATCAGCCCCAGCATTTT.

Ten or more counts support this clonotype. This chain joins TRBV7-6 and TRBJ1-1; 10 bases are shared with TRBD1. There are 14 residues in the CDR3. Germline V gene data show CDR1 as SGHVS and CDR2 as FNYEAQ. V lost 5 bases to trimming and J lost 4 bases; unmatched junction nucleotides: 4. CDR3 sequence: CASSRQGAGTEAFF. The CDR3 nucleotides read TGTGCCAGCAGCAGACAGGGGGCCGGCACTGAAGCTTTCTTT.

The CDR3 DNA follows: TGTGCCAGCAGTTTCGCCGGGACAGAGGCAGAGACCCAGTACTTC. It specifies CASSFAGTEAETQYF. The J gene is TRBJ2-5, the V gene TRBV27, with 7 bases fitting TRBD1. The germline CDR1 and CDR2 sequences are MNHEY and SMNVEV (reference sequence). The CDR3 covers 15 residues. V dropped 3 bases and J dropped 4; count of bases not matched to a gene: 8.

This clonotype was recorded many times. This sequence joins TRBV9 and TRBJ1-3; D is perhaps TRBD1 (5 bases). The CDR3 is 15 amino acids. The germline V gene has CDR1 SGDLS and CDR2 YYNGEE. The V gene lost 4 bases and the J gene lost 4 bases, with 15 bases spanning the gap. CDR3 protein: CASSSSGTLGNTIYF. The CDR3 DNA reads as TGTGCCAGCAGCTCGTCCGGGACTCTGGGAAACACCATATATTTT.